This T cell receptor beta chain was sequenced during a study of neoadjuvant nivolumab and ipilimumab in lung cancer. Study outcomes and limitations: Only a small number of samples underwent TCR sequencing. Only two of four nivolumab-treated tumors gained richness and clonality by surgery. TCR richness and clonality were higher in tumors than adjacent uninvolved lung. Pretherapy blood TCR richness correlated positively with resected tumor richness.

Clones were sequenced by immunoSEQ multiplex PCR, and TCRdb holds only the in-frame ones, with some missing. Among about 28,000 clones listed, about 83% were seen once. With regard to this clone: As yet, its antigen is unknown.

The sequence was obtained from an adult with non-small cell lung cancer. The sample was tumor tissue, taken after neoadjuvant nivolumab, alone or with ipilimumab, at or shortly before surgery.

CDR3 nucleotides: TGTGCCAGCAGCACGACAGTTTACAATGAGCAGTTCTTC. Translation gives CASSTTVYNEQFF. This chain links TRBV7-3 with TRBJ2-1, with a weak D call TRBD1 (5 bases). The CDR3 has 13 amino acids. The V gene lost 5 bases and the J gene lost 4 bases, with 9 bases spanning the gap. Germline CDR1 and CDR2: SGHTA and FQGTGA.